These 10 T cell receptor beta chains were sequenced from one sample in a study of identical twins. TCRdb analysed the 5' RACE reads with MiXCR anew, one entry per CDR3 protein. The repertoire holds approximately 700,000 distinct CDR3 sequences, roughly 20% seen once, with less than 15% in the top ten. This sample also appeared in a second study, on T cells expressing NK-cell markers.

The sequencing sample was made of PBMCs. These receptors came from a woman between 18 and 29 years old in good health.

The gene calls are TRBV7-9 and TRBJ2-5; 14 bases fit TRBD2. Germline assignment: CDR1 SEHNR and CDR2 FQNEAQ (reference sequence). V lost 3 bases, J lost 5 bases, and 5 bases stayed unmatched. The length of the CDR3 is 16 residues. CDR3 in DNA: TGTGCCAGCAGCTTTGGGACTAGCGGGAGTCGGGAGACCCAGTACTTC. Protein product: CASSFGTSGSRETQYF.

Only a few counts were recorded for this clonotype. DNA of the CDR3: TGTGCCAGCAGGGGGACATACCTCCAAGAGACCCAGTACTTC. Residues: CASRGTYLQETQYF. This chain uses TRBV12-3 or TRBV12-4 with TRBJ2-5; tentatively, D is TRBD1 (6 bases). The CDR3 contains 14 residues. Trimming stripped 6 bases from V and 1 base from J, with 12 bases between.

This chain joins TRBV20-1 and TRBJ2-3, with 10 bases that match TRBD2. The CDR3 extends over 15 amino acids. Germline-derived CDR1 and CDR2 are DFQATT and SNEGSKA (reference sequence). Trimming took 3 bases from V and 1 from J; bases not matched to a gene: 4. The DNA for the CDR3 is TGCAGTGCTAGGTGGCTAGCGGGGGGCACAGATACGCAGTATTTT. It is translated as CSARWLAGGTDTQYF.

This chain connects TRBV6-2 or TRBV6-3 to TRBJ2-1, with D tentatively TRBD1 (6 bases). This CDR3 spans 16 amino acids. Germline lookup yields CDR1 MNHEY and CDR2 SVGEGT. Between the trimmed V and J ends, which lost 1 base and 7 bases, there was a span of 17 bases. CDR3 protein: CASSYWQVGQGNEQFF. Written as DNA, the CDR3 is TGTGCCAGCAGTTACTGGCAGGTCGGGCAGGGGAATGAGCAGTTCTTC.

This rearrangement joins TRBV20-1 to TRBJ2-1; 9 bases match TRBD2. This CDR3 spans 14 amino acids. CDR1 and CDR2 from the germline V gene are DFQATT and SNEGSKA (reference sequence). J lost 8 bases, V lost 5 bases, and 10 bases had no gene match. The CDR3 DNA follows: TGCAGTGCTGGTAGCGGGAGCATCACACATGAGCAGTTCTTC. This encodes CSAGSGSITHEQFF.

This clonotype was found many times. The chain combines TRBV27 with TRBJ1-2; D unresolved. CDR3 length: 13 residues. Germline lookup yields CDR1 MNHEY and CDR2 SMNVEV (reference sequence). Trimming took 8 bases from V and 4 from J, leaving 14 bases between them. This CDR3 reads CASVKGRIYGYTF. The DNA for the CDR3 is TGTGCCAGCGTGAAAGGAAGAATCTATGGCTACACCTTC.

This chain connects TRBV5-6 to TRBJ1-1; no clear D gene. The CDR3 totals 16 residues. Germline V gives CDR1 SGHDT, CDR2 YYEEEE. V shed 2 bases and J shed 0 bases, with 14 bases lying between them. The CDR3 coding sequence is TGTGCCAGCAGCTTAGGTCCGACTGGAATGAACACTGAAGCTTTCTTT. Translation gives CASSLGPTGMNTEAFF.

This clonotype was observed a handful of times. This chain uses TRBV5-6 with TRBJ1-4, with TRBD1 as a possible D gene (5 bases). CDR3 length: 15 residues. V shed 2 bases and J shed 8 bases, with 16 bases lying between them. CDR1 is SGHDT and CDR2 is YYEEEE in the germline V gene. CDR3 coding DNA: TGTGCCAGCAGCTTTCGGGACCGTGGGCGGGAAAAACTGTTTTTT. It codes for CASSFRDRGREKLFF.

There are a few counts of this clonotype. The chain is built from TRBV5-1 and TRBJ2-3, with no clear D. The CDR3 runs to 16 residues. CDR1 and CDR2 from the germline V gene are SGHRS and YFSETQ. Trimming cost V 0 bases and J 5 bases, with 16 bases left between them. CDR3 region: CASSLAGRRTIDTQYF. The DNA for the CDR3 is TGCGCCAGCAGCTTGGCCGGGCGCAGGACCATAGATACGCAGTATTTT.

In this sample, this clonotype turned up a few times. V is TRBV9 and J is TRBJ1-3; possible D gene TRBD1, 5 bases. Trimming pared 8 bases from V and 0 bases from J, leaving 9 bases between. The CDR3 has 13 amino acids. Germline lookup yields CDR1 SGDLS and CDR2 YYNGEE. The DNA for the CDR3 is TGTGCCAGTCGGGGGAGCTCTGGAAACACCATATATTTT. Encoded protein: CASRGSSGNTIYF.